This is a list of T cell receptor beta chains from one sample in a study of T cell responses to AZD1222 COVID-19 vaccine. The protocol was immunoSEQ multiplex PCR, while the TCRdb copy is restricted to in-frame clones and leaves out a portion. This table holds around 100,000 clones, around 90% found once. Sequenced here: peripheral blood, sampled on day 0 of AZD1222 vaccination. The source of these receptors is an adult in good health. The CDR3 runs from the conserved cysteine through the conserved F or W. The D gene is left open where the match is weak. The size field is filled for only some rows; it gives once, few, many or a size class.

cdr3_length,j_call,clone_size,v_call,d_call,cdr3_aa,cdr3_nt
15,TRBJ1-2,few,TRBV27,TRBD1,CASRSWTGEDYGYTF,TGTGCCAGCAGGTCCTGGACAGGGGAAGACTATGGCTACACCTTC
15,TRBJ2-7,-,TRBV27,TRBD1,CASSWGQGGSYEQYF,TGTGCCAGCAGCTGGGGACAGGGGGGCTCCTACGAGCAGTACTTC
14,TRBJ1-2,-,TRBV5-1,-,CASSPSEGTYGYTF,TGCGCCAGCAGCCCCTCGGAGGGTACTTATGGCTACACCTTC
15,TRBJ2-1,-,TRBV3-1/TRBV3-2,TRBD2,CASSQGLAGGGEQFF,TGTGCCAGCAGCCAAGGACTAGCGGGAGGGGGTGAGCAGTTCTTC
12,TRBJ1-1,-,TRBV6-5,-,CAVSGGNTEAFF,TGTGCCGTATCCGGCGGGAACACTGAAGCTTTCTTT
13,TRBJ1-1,-,TRBV18,TRBD1,CASSSTGLTEAFF,TGTGCCAGCTCATCGACAGGGTTGACTGAAGCTTTCTTT
13,TRBJ1-3,few,TRBV5-4,-,CASSSQGGDTIYF,TGTGCCAGCAGCTCCCAGGGTGGAGACACCATATATTTT
16,TRBJ2-3,once,TRBV10-3,TRBD2,CATKAAGSGGTDTQYF,TGTGCCACCAAAGCGGCAGGTAGCGGGGGCACAGATACGCAGTATTTT
15,TRBJ2-3,-,TRBV9,-,CASSVNLAQKDTQYF,TGTGCCAGCAGCGTTAATCTAGCGCAAAAAGATACGCAGTATTTT
15,TRBJ1-2,-,TRBV5-1,-,CASSPPPGWDYGYTF,TGCGCCAGCAGCCCCCCACCGGGGTGGGACTATGGCTACACCTTC
15,TRBJ1-1,-,TRBV4-2,-,CASSQKGEGRTEAFF,TGTGCCAGCAGCCAAAAGGGGGAGGGGCGGACTGAAGCTTTCTTT
16,TRBJ2-7,-,TRBV28,TRBD2,CASSLASPRENYEQYF,TGTGCCAGCAGTTTAGCGAGTCCGCGGGAGAACTACGAGCAGTACTTC
14,TRBJ2-3,-,TRBV6-5,-,CASSYAGATDTQYF,TGTGCCAGCAGTTATGCTGGGGCCACAGATACGCAGTATTTT
11,TRBJ1-1,-,TRBV5-6,-,CASSRDTEAFF,TGTGCCAGCAGCCGGGACACTGAAGCTTTCTTT
14,TRBJ2-7,-,TRBV18,TRBD2,CASSPQRDHYEQYF,TGTGCCAGCTCACCCCAGCGGGATCACTACGAGCAGTACTTC
14,TRBJ1-2,-,TRBV30,TRBD1,CAWSGTGDTYGYTF,TGTGCCTGGAGCGGGACAGGGGATACCTATGGCTACACCTTC
18,TRBJ2-3,-,TRBV15,TRBD2,CATSRARTSGLDTDTQYF,TGTGCCACCAGCAGAGCACGGACTAGCGGGTTGGACACAGATACGCAGTATTTT
14,TRBJ1-5,-,TRBV19,-,CASSISGFNQPQHF,TGTGCCAGTAGTATCTCAGGTTTTAATCAGCCCCAGCATTTT
16,TRBJ1-3,-,TRBV7-6,-,CASSLRSSGSGNTIYF,TGTGCCAGCAGCTTAAGATCTAGCGGGAGTGGAAACACCATATATTTT
15,TRBJ1-2,-,TRBV7-2,TRBD1,CASSLTGQGYYGYTF,TGTGCCAGCAGCTTAACGGGACAGGGGTACTATGGCTACACCTTC
16,TRBJ2-4,-,TRBV11-2,TRBD2,CASSLDRASGKNIQYF,TGTGCCAGCAGCTTAGATAGGGCTAGCGGCAAAAACATTCAGTACTTC
18,TRBJ2-1,-,TRBV21-1,-,CASSKGTSGVSSYNEQFF,TGTGCCAGCAGCAAAGGGACTAGCGGGGTTAGCTCCTACAATGAGCAGTTCTTC
15,TRBJ2-5,-,TRBV11-3,-,CASSLGLAPGETQYF,TGTGCCAGCAGCTTAGGGCTGGCCCCGGGCGAGACCCAGTACTTC
17,TRBJ2-5,few,TRBV4-1,TRBD2,CASSQEGSSGFQETQYF,TGCGCCAGCAGCCAAGAGGGGTCTAGCGGATTCCAAGAGACCCAGTACTTC
17,TRBJ2-2,-,TRBV19,-,CATMNSISRGNTGELFF,TGTGCCACTATGAATAGTATCTCGCGGGGCAACACCGGGGAGCTGTTTTTT
15,TRBJ2-1,-,TRBV18,TRBD2,CASSARLAGDNEQFF,TGTGCCAGCTCAGCACGACTAGCGGGGGACAATGAGCAGTTCTTC
16,TRBJ2-1,-,TRBV19,-,CASSLPQGTVYNEQFF,TGTGCCAGTAGCCTTCCACAGGGTACAGTATACAATGAGCAGTTCTTC
16,TRBJ1-2,-,TRBV5-1,TRBD1,CASSQAKGGPSLSYTF,TGCGCCAGCAGCCAAGCCAAAGGGGGCCCGAGCTTGAGCTACACCTTC
16,TRBJ2-1,-,TRBV7-2,TRBD2,CASSLLGLAGGHEQFF,TGTGCCAGCAGCTTATTGGGACTAGCGGGAGGTCATGAGCAGTTCTTC
14,TRBJ1-1,-,TRBV9,-,CASSLGGLETEAFF,TGTGCCAGCAGCTTGGGGGGGCTAGAAACTGAAGCTTTCTTT